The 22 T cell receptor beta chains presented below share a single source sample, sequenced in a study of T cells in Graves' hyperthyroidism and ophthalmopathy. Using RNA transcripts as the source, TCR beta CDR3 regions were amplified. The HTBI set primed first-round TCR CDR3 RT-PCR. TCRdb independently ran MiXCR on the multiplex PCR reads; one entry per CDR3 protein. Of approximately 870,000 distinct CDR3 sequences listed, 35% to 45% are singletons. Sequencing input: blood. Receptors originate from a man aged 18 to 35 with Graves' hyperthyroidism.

CDR3 sequence: CASSLQQSYGYTF. CDR3 bases: TGTGCCAGCAGTTTGCAACAGAGCTATGGCTACACCTTC. V usage is TRBV6-6 and J usage is TRBJ1-2; no clear D gene. The CDR3 extends over 13 amino acids. The V gene's germline CDR1 is MNHNY and CDR2 SVGAGI (reference sequence). Trimming took off 4 bases at V and 4 bases at J, with 10 bases between the two ends.

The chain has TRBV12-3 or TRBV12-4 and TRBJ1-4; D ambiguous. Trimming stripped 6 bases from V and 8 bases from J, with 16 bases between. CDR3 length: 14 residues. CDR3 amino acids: CASSPYGRSEKLFF. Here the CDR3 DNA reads TGTGCCAGCAGCCCTTACGGACGGAGCGAAAAACTGTTTTTT.

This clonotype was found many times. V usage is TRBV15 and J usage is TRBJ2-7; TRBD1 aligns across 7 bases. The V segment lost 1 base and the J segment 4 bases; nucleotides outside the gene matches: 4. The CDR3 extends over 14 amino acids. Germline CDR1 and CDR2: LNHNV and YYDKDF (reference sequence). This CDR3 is CATSRGGTAYEQYF. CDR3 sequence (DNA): TGTGCCACCAGCAGAGGGGGGACAGCATACGAGCAGTACTTC. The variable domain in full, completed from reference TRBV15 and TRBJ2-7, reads DAMVIQNPRYQVTQFGKPVTLSCSQTLNHNVMYWYQQKSSQAPKLLFHYYDKDFNNEADTPDNFQSRRPNTSFCFLDIRSPGLGDTAMYLCATSRGGTAYEQYFGPGTRLTVT.

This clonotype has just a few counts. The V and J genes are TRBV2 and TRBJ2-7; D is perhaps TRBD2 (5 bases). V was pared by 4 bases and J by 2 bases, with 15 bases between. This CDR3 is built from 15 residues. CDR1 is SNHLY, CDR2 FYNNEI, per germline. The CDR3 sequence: CASSGALGGTYEQYF. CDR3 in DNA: TGTGCCAGCAGTGGGGCCCTAGGAGGCACCTACGAGCAGTACTTC.

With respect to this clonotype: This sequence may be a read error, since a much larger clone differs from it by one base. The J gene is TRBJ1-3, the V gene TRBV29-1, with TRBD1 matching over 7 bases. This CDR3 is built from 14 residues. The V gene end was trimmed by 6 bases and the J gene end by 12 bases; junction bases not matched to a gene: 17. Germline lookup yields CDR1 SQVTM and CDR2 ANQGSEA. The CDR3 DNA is TGCAGCGTGACCCCTACAGGGGAAGATCACATCATATATTTT. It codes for CSVTPTGEDHIIYF.

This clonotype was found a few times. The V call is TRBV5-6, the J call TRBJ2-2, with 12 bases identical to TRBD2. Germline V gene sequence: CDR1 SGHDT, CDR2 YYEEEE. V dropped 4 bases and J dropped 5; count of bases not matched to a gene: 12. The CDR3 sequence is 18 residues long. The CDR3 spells CASSPRTSGNTRTGELFF. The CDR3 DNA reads TGTGCCAGCAGCCCGCGGACTAGCGGGAATACGAGGACCGGGGAGCTGTTTTTT. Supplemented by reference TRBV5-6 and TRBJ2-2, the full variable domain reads DAGVTQSPTHLIKTRGQQVTLRCSPKSGHDTVSWYQQALGQGPQFIFQYYEEEERQRGNFPDRFSGHQFPNYSSELNVNALLLGDSALYLCASSPRTSGNTRTGELFFGEGSRLTVL.

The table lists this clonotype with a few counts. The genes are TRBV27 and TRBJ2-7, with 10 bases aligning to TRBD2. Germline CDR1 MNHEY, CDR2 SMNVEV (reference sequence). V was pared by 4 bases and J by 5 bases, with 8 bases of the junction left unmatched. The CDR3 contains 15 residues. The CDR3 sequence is CASSSSLAGVHEQYF. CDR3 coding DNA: TGTGCCAGCAGTTCCTCCCTAGCGGGAGTCCACGAGCAGTACTTC.

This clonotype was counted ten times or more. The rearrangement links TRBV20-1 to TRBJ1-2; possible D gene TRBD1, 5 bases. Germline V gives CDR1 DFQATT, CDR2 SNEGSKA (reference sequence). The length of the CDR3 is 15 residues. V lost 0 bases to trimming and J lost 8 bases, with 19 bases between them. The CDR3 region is CSAREGTEAWGGYTF. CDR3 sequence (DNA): TGCAGTGCTAGAGAGGGAACGGAGGCATGGGGGGGCTACACCTTC.

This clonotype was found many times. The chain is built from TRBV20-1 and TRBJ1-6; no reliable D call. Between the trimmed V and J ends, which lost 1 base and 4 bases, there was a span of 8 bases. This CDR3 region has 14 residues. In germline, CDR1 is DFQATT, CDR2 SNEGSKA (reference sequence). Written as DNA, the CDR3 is TGCAGTGCTAGAGTAGAACAGTATAATTCACCCCTCCACTTT. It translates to CSARVEQYNSPLHF.

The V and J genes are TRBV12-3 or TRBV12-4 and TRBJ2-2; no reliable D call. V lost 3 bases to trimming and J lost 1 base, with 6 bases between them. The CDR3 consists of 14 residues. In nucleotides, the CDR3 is TGTGCCAGCAGTTTCTTGCGGAACACCGGGGAGCTGTTTTTT. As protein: CASSFLRNTGELFF.

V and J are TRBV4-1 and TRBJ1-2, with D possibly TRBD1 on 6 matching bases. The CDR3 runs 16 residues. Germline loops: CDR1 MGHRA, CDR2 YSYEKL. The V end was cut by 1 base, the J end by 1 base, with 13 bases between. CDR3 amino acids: CASSQGAQQGNYGYTF. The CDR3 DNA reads TGCGCCAGCAGCCAAGGCGCGCAACAGGGTAACTATGGCTACACCTTC.

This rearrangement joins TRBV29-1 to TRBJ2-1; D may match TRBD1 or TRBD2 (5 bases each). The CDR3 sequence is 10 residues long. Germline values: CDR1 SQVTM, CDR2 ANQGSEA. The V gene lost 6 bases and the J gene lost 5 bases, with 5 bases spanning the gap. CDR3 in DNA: TGCAGCGTGGGGGACAATGAGCAGTTCTTC. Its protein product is CSVGDNEQFF.

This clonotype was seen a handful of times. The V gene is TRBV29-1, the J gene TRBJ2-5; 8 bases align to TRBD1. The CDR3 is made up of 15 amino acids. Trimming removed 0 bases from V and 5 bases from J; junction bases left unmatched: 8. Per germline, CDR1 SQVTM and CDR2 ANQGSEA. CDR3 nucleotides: TGCAGCGTTGAAGATATCAGGGGGCTGGTGGAGACCCAGTACTTC. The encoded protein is CSVEDIRGLVETQYF. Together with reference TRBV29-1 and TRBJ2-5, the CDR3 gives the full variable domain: SAVISQKPSRDICQRGTSLTIQCQVDSQVTMMFWYRQQPGQSLTLIATANQGSEATYESGFVIDKFPISRPNLTFSTLTVSNMSPEDSSIYLCSVEDIRGLVETQYFGPGTRLLVL.

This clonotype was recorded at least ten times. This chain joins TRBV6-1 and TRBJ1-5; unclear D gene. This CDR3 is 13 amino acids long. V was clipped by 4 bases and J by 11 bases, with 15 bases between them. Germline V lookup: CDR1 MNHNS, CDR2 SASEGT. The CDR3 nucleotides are TGTGCCAGCAGTGGGGCCGACCCTGGGGCCCAGCATTTT. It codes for CASSGADPGAQHF.

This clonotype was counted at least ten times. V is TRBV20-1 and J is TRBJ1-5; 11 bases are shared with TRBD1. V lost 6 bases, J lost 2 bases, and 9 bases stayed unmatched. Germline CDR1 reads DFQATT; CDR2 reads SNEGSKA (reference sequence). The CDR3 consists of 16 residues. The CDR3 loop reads CSAGRTGGIGNQPQHF. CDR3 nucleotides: TGCAGTGCCGGGAGGACAGGGGGCATCGGCAATCAGCCCCAGCATTTT.

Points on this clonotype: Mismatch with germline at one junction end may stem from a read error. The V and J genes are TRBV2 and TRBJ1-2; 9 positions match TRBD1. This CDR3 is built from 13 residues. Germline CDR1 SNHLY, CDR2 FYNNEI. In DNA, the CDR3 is TGTGCCAGCAGACAGGGGGCTCCATATGGCTACACTTTC. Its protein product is CASRQGAPYGYTF. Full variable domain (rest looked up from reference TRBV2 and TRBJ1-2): EPEVTQTPSHQVTQMGQEVILRCVPISNHLYFYWYRQILGQKVEFLVSFYNNEISEKSEIFDDQFSVERPDGSNFTLKIRSTKLEDSAMYFCASRQGAPYGYTFGSGTRLTVV.

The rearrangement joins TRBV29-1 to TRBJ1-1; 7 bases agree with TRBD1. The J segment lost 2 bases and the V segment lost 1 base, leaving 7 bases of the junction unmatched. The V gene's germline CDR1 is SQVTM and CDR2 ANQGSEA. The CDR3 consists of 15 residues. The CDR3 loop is CSVEGQGTGNTEAFF. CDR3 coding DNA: TGCAGCGTTGAAGGACAGGGCACTGGAAACACTGAAGCTTTCTTT.

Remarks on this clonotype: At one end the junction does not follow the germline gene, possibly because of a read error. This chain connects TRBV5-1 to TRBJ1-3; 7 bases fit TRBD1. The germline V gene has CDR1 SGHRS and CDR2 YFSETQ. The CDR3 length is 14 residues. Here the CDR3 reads CAISTTGVGNTIYF. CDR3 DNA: TGCGCCATCAGCACCACAGGGGTAGGAAACACCATATATTTT.

The CDR3 DNA sequence: TGTGCCAGCAGCACACTACCGGGACAGGGATCCACTGAAGCTTTCTTT. It encodes CASSTLPGQGSTEAFF. The J gene is TRBJ1-1, the V gene TRBV6-5; 9 bases match TRBD1. With V trimmed by 6 bases and J by 4 bases, 12 bases remained unmatched. The CDR3 is 16 amino acids. Germline loops: CDR1 MNHEY, CDR2 SVGAGI.

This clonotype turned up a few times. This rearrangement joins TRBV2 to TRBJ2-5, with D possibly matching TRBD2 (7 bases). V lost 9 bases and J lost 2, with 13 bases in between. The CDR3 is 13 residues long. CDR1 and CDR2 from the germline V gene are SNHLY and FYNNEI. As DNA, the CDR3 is TGTGCCAGGGGGGGGACATCTCAAGAGACCCAGTACTTC. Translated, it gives CARGGTSQETQYF. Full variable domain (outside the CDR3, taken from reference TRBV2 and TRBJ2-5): EPEVTQTPSHQVTQMGQEVILRCVPISNHLYFYWYRQILGQKVEFLVSFYNNEISEKSEIFDDQFSVERPDGSNFTLKIRSTKLEDSAMYFCARGGTSQETQYFGPGTRLLVL.

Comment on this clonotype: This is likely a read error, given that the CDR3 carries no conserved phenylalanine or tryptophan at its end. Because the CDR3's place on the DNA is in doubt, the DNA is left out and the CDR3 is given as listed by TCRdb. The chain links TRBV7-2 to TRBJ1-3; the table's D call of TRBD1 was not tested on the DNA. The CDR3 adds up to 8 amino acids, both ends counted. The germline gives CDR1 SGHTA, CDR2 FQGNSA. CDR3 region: CASSIGQG.

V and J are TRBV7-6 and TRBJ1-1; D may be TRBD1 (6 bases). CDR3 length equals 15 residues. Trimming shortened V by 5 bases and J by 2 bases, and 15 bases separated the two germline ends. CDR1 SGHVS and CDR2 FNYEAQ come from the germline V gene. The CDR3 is CASSTSMGANTEAFF. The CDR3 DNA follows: TGTGCCAGCAGCACCTCTATGGGGGCCAACACTGAAGCTTTCTTT.